The subject of this entry is one T cell receptor beta chain. This clone occurred once. The specificity of this receptor is unknown. Nothing much larger sits one base from this clone, and base qualities are not available. The record originates from a study of technical replicates of blood from four donors (dated by TCRdb to the late 2010s). Receptors were amplified or captured by the immunoSEQ multiplex PCR assay. The immuneACCESS repertoire file appears here via TCRdb, limited to in-frame rearrangements. These files lack a portion of the clones; in checked studies, under half of the deficit traces to unresolved V genes, and the cause of the others is not known. In this sample the table shows 40,000 to 60,000 clones, about 86% of which occur a single time. Together, the top ten hold roughly 5.2% of the sample. Ends trimmed: V by 3 bases, J by 8 bases; bases unmatched to a gene: 16. Including cysteine and phenylalanine, the CDR3 has 18 amino acids. Of the read, only the CDR3 DNA is kept; its 54 bases are in frame from base 1. CDR1 is given as MNHNS and CDR2 as SASEGT, both from the germline V gene.

The sequenced sample consisted of PBMCs. The sequence was obtained from a human donor in good health. Some clones in this sample may be carry-over from other donors' samples. The chain is encoded by TRBV6-1 joined to TRBJ1-2; TRBD1 matches 12 bases in the middle. The CDR3 has the sequence CASSDFSHPGQGARGYTF. At the DNA level, the sequence is TGTGCCAGCAGTGATTTTTCTCATCCGGGACAGGGGGCGCGGGGCTACACCTTC.